Each of the 13 T cell receptor beta chains below was sequenced from the same sample in a study of blood T cell repertoires in COVID-19. TCRdb's table, derived via immunoSEQ multiplex PCR, lists solely in-frame clones and lacks some. The table shows 130,000 or so clones, with 85% to 90% occurring only once. Sequencing used peripheral blood. These receptor sequences come from a man over 45 with active COVID-19.

The chain carries TRBV5-4 and TRBJ2-3, with 13 bases fitting TRBD2. Germline V gene sequence: CDR1 SGHNT, CDR2 YYREEE (reference sequence). Trimming cost V 4 bases and J 0 bases; bases outside gene matches: 11. The CDR3 covers 19 residues. The CDR3 loop reads CASSARLAGGVTSTDTQYF. CDR3 bases: TGTGCCAGCAGCGCAAGACTAGCGGGGGGCGTAACTAGCACAGATACGCAGTATTTT. Supplemented by reference TRBV5-4 and TRBJ2-3, the full variable domain reads ETGVTQSPTHLIKTRGQQVTLRCSSQSGHNTVSWYQQALGQGPQFIFQYYREEENGRGNFPPRFSGLQFPNYSSELNVNALELDDSALYLCASSARLAGGVTSTDTQYFGPGTRLTVL.

The V and J genes are TRBV19 and TRBJ2-2, with D perhaps matching TRBD1 (6 bases). This CDR3 comprises 14 residues. Germline V gene data show CDR1 as LNHDA and CDR2 as SQIVND (reference sequence). V was trimmed by 9 bases and J by 4 bases, leaving 15 bases between them. In DNA form, the CDR3 reads TGTGCCAGACCCTTCACAGGGTCCACCGGGGAGCTGTTTTTT. It yields the protein CARPFTGSTGELFF.

V and J are TRBV27 and TRBJ1-1; 7 bases map to TRBD1. CDR1 is MNHEY and CDR2 is SMNVEV in the germline V gene (reference sequence). This CDR3 is built from 14 residues. Trimming took 7 bases from V and 1 from J; bases not matched to a gene: 6. The CDR3 reads CASNLQGPNTEAFF. As DNA, the CDR3 is TGTGCCAGCAACCTACAGGGGCCGAACACTGAAGCTTTCTTT.

The chain recombines TRBV3-1 (or the pseudogene TRBV3-2) with TRBJ2-7; D gene ambiguous. The CDR3 extends over 13 amino acids. The germline V gene encodes CDR1 LGHDT and CDR2 YNNKEL (reference sequence). Trimming shortened V by 3 bases and J by 2 bases, and 8 bases separated the two germline ends. Here the CDR3 reads CASSHYPPYEQYF. CDR3 DNA sequence: TGTGCCAGCAGCCACTATCCTCCCTACGAGCAGTACTTC.

CDR3 in amino acids: CASCTGTNTDTQYF. The DNA of the CDR3 is TGTGCCAGTTGTACCGGGACAAACACAGATACGCAGTATTTT. The chain joins TRBV2 to TRBJ2-3; tentative D call: TRBD1 (6 bases). CDR1 is SNHLY, CDR2 FYNNEI, per germline. The CDR3 has 14 amino acids. V lost 9 bases and J 2 bases, leaving 15 bases between the germline ends.

This chain uses TRBV7-9 with TRBJ2-2; D gene unclear. V shed 0 bases and J shed 4 bases, with 3 bases lying between them. CDR1 is SEHNR and CDR2 is FQNEAQ in the germline V gene (reference sequence). This CDR3 is built from 13 residues. CDR3 sequence: CASSLARTGELFF. In DNA form, the CDR3 reads TGTGCCAGCAGCTTAGCGCGCACCGGGGAGCTGTTTTTT. The variable domain in full, completed from reference TRBV7-9 and TRBJ2-2, reads DTGVSQNPRHKITKRGQNVTFRCDPISEHNRLYWYRQTLGQGPEFLTYFQNEAQLEKSRLLSDRFSAERPKGSFSTLEIQRTEQGDSAMYLCASSLARTGELFFGEGSRLTVL.

The chain has TRBV6-1 and TRBJ2-3, with 9 bases fitting TRBD2. From germline, CDR1 is MNHNS and CDR2 SASEGT. CDR3 size: 17 residues. V lost 1 base and J lost 3; bases outside the gene matches: 8. The CDR3 DNA reads as TGTGCCAGCAGTGAAGGACGTGGCGGGGGGGAAACAGATACGCAGTATTTT. Translated: CASSEGRGGGETDTQYF.

The chain joins TRBV30 to TRBJ1-4, with a tentative D call TRBD1 (6 bases). V was shortened by 5 bases and J by 8 bases, with 15 bases between the two germline ends. Germline V gene lookup returns CDR1 GTSNPN and CDR2 SVGIG (reference sequence). This CDR3 is 13 amino acids long. The CDR3 nucleotides read TGTGCCTGGGGCCCACAGGGCGGCGAAAAACTGTTTTTT. Protein product: CAWGPQGGEKLFF.

The chain links TRBV20-1 to TRBJ2-7; D may be TRBD1 or TRBD2 (5 bases each). Germline V CDR1 and CDR2: DFQATT, SNEGSKA (reference sequence). The CDR3 contains 16 residues. The V end lost 3 bases, the J end lost 5 bases, and 23 bases lay between the germline ends. The CDR3 region is CSASGGGAGIINEQYF. CDR3 coding DNA: TGCAGTGCTAGTGGGGGTGGGGCAGGGATTATCAACGAGCAGTACTTC.

V gene TRBV2 combines with J gene TRBJ1-6, with D maybe TRBD1 (6 bases). V lost 6 bases, J lost 12 bases, and 15 bases lay in between. Germline V lookup: CDR1 SNHLY, CDR2 FYNNEI. This CDR3 spans 13 amino acids. For the CDR3, the DNA is TGTGCCAGCAGAGGACAGCCCCAGAGACCCCTCCACTTT. This codes for CASRGQPQRPLHF.

The chain employs TRBV6-1 and TRBJ1-1; D remains unclear. There are 17 residues in the CDR3. Germline CDR1 and CDR2: MNHNS and SASEGT. Trimming removed 3 bases at V and 0 bases at J, with 17 bases between. The CDR3 here is CASSDLLGGWMNTEAFF. The CDR3 nucleotides are TGTGCCAGCAGTGACCTGCTTGGAGGCTGGATGAACACTGAAGCTTTCTTT.

This chain connects TRBV6-5 to TRBJ2-5, with a weak D call TRBD2 (5 bases). The CDR3 spans 15 residues. Germline V gene data show CDR1 as MNHEY and CDR2 as SVGAGI. Trimming cost V 2 bases and J 5 bases, with 15 bases left between them. The CDR3 bases are TGTGCCAGCAGTTACATGCTGAGAGGGCTGGAGACCCAGTACTTC. This translates into CASSYMLRGLETQYF.

Concerning this clone itself: The same CDR3 arises from other DNA sequences in this sample as well. The chain links TRBV6-5 to TRBJ1-2; D not resolved. Germline assignment: CDR1 MNHEY and CDR2 SVGAGI. The CDR3 runs to 14 residues. Trimming removed 0 bases at V and 1 base at J, with 6 bases between. This chain's CDR3 is CASSYSGGNYGYTF. Here the CDR3 DNA reads TGTGCCAGCAGTTACTCTGGCGGTAACTATGGCTACACCTTC.